This TCR beta chain appears in the sequencing data of a study of regulatory T cells in long-lasting Graves disease (dated by TCRdb to about 2021). For context, the study as a whole: Antithyroid drugs had been taken for less than 3 months by newly diagnosed Graves' disease patients. Patients with persistent Graves' disease were compared with patients with newly diagnosed Graves' disease using TCR sequencing and RNA sequencing of peripheral blood. The study took place in China and was registered as a clinical trial. A total of about 33 samples were covered by TCR sequencing, comprising approximately 13 persistent and about 20 newly diagnosed Graves' disease patients. Here is what the overall study found, with its caveats: The study examined only peripheral blood because the primary lesion, thyroid tissue, could not be accessed. A larger number of public clonotypes was shared among persistent patients (around 2,700) than among newly diagnosed patients (about 990). Sequencing and analysis were restricted to the TCR beta chain. Compared with newly diagnosed patients, persistent Graves' disease patients had lower TCR Shannon entropy and fewer highly expanded clones, which suggests clonal expansion. As a limitation, the authors acknowledged that the small sample size may reduce accuracy. Preferential use of TRBV28, TRBJ1-2 and TRBJ2-5 was observed in persistent disease, whereas TRBV20-1 and TRBJ2-1 were favored in newly diagnosed disease.

The library was prepared using multiplex PCR. The sequencing machine was an Illumina HiSeq 4000. To build TCR beta libraries, CDR3 regions were amplified by Arm-PCR using iRepertoire HTBI primers. Gel purification was performed on PCR products prior to sequencing. The original methods were these. A total of 62 TRBV and 14 TRBJ segments were identified across samples and were used for gene usage analysis of CDR3 amino acid clonotypes. COPE and FqMerger were used to merge filtered high-quality paired reads into contigs. Contigs were aligned with BLAST to IMGT TRBV, TRBD and TRBJ reference genes, and CDR3 was defined per IMGT. Clonotypes above 0.1% frequency were classified as highly expanded clones. Repertoire diversity was measured by Shannon entropy, and V-J evenness by the Gini coefficient. A clonotype found in more than one individual was treated as public. Clones were called with MiXCR by TCRdb after fastp trimmed the public reads at Q25, and only in-frame beta chains were retained. Under each unique CDR3 protein, matching rows form one entry showing the most common genes and DNA. TCRdb assigned the V and J calls; the authors' analysis was not used. Counted in this sample were approximately 350,000 distinct CDR3 sequences; roughly 17% of them appeared once. The ten largest clonotypes hold less than 35% of the sample.

The sample's time point, from its label and the paper: newly diagnosed GD, antithyroid drugs for less than 3 months. RNA was extracted from PBMCs in TRIzol for both TCR sequencing and RNA sequencing. The diagnosis of Graves' disease followed American Thyroid Association guidelines. The patients came from an endocrinology department in Xi'an, China. From each patient, about 8.9 milliliters of peripheral blood was collected into an EDTA anticoagulant tube. Ficoll Paque Plus density gradient separation was used to isolate PBMCs, and no additional T cell sorting was done. An Agilent 2100 Bioanalyzer and agarose gel were used to assess RNA quality, and a NanoDrop 2000 was used to measure RNA concentration. The sample holds a few counts of this clonotype. What this receptor recognizes is not known. No quality values exist for individual bases; no much larger clone is one base distant. From the cysteine through the phenylalanine, the CDR3 covers 12 amino acids. Solely the CDR3 DNA is kept, with 36 bases framed from the first base. Trimming at the junction amounts to 1 base on V and 7 bases on J, and the germline ends lie 8 bases apart. As encoded in the germline V gene (reference sequence), CDR1 is LGHDT while CDR2 is YNNKEL.

These data were also reused for a study on T cells in Graves' hyperthyroidism and ophthalmopathy. The second publication reports: Stable Graves' hyperthyroidism was defined as the absence of progression to ophthalmopathy over 18 months of follow-up. The hyperthyroidism patients were between 18 and 65 years old and newly diagnosed, with a disease duration of less than 2 months. Exclusion was applied to patients with uncontrolled infections, other autoimmune diseases, pregnancy or lactation. Diagnoses relied on clinical symptoms, serum thyroxine and TRAb, thyroid ultrasound and orbital computed tomography. The first round of RT-PCR for the TCR CDR3 was performed with the HTBI primer set and the Qiagen OneStep RT-PCR kit. Most expanded thyroid clonotypes (frequency above 0.001) were also detected in blood, suggesting blood repertoires may reflect thyroid immune responses. A 13 V-J signature model separated ophthalmopathy from stable hyperthyroidism, with approximately 87% sensitivity and 81.08% specificity in cross-validation and 80%/75% in testing. In validation, the model predicted progression to ophthalmopathy a median of roughly six months before onset, with around 70% sensitivity and nearly 75% specificity. To identify TCR V-J signatures that set the groups apart, the researchers used a discovery cohort of about a hundred patients, made up of around 42 with Graves' ophthalmopathy and some 55 with stable Graves' hyperthyroidism. Prospective prediction of ophthalmopathy was tested in an independent validation cohort of approximately 19 hyperthyroidism patients and 17 patients who later progressed to ophthalmopathy. The 100 or so discovery patients were randomly divided into training and test sets at a 7:3 ratio. Thyroid tissue and blood T-cell repertoires from several Graves' hyperthyroidism patients were also compared in the study. After blood sampling, hyperthyroidism patients were treated with methimazole at a starting dose of 30 mg daily, and ophthalmopathy patients were treated with high-dose intravenous methylprednisolone. Libraries were constructed in a second round of multiplex PCR, after which size selection and purification were performed. Libraries were sequenced paired-end with 100 bp reads on an Illumina HiSeq2000. SOAPnuke was used to process the raw data, throwing out any read that contained adapters or uncalled bases, had a mean Phred below 15, or lacked an exact constant-primer or identifier match. COPE v1.2.5 was used to merge high-quality paired reads, and clonotypes were defined as unique nucleotide sequences. MiTCR v1.1 was used to align the clonotypes against IMGT TRBV, TRBD and TRBJ reference segments. The analysis was restricted to V-J combinations with a frequency above 0.0001, which together covered about 99% of the repertoires. A TCS score was defined as the ratio of F50 (clonal expansion) to E x V (chaos), with BLOSUM62-based TCRdist applied between CDR3 peptides within each V-J. Welch's t-statistics and random forest reduced fewer than 600 V-J features to some 14, which were used in a naive Bayes classifier (R e1071). Sample size was not statistically predetermined, and blinding of investigators to group allocation was not performed. The paper reports TCR Vbeta CDR3 sequencing of 130 to 150 peripheral blood samples: around 41 ophthalmopathy, over 70 hyperthyroidism and 17 progressor patients.

The V and J genes are TRBV3-1 and TRBJ2-7; a tentative D match to TRBD2 spans 6 bases. This TCR was recovered from a middle-aged man with Graves disease. Donor details come from another sample of the same person, matched by shared clones. Specimen: peripheral blood mononuclear cells (PBMCs), collected at new diagnosis, from a patient treated with antithyroid drugs. CDR3 reads: CASSQARGEQYF. The DNA is TGTGCCAGCAGCCAAGCACGGGGGGAGCAGTACTTC.